Presented here are 6 T cell receptor beta chains from one specimen sequenced in a study of cytomegalovirus exposure and HLA in healthy donors. Primers included in the PCR were 60 Vbeta and 13 Jbeta primers. Sequencing was performed with immunoSEQ multiplex PCR; in TCRdb, only in-frame clones are kept and a portion is missing. The data show about 160,000 clones, with 65% to 80% seen just once and around 3% held by the top ten. Material: PBMCs. The source is a woman aged 50 to 65 in good health and CMV-seropositive.

The CDR3 DNA reads as TGTGCCAGCAGTGGGGACAGAGGGGGCGCGTTGGATGAAAAACTGTTTTTT. This translates into CASSGDRGGALDEKLFF. This rearrangement joins TRBV2 to TRBJ1-4; 7 bases map to TRBD1. The J segment lost 6 bases and the V segment lost 4 bases, leaving 14 bases of the junction unmatched. Per germline, CDR1 SNHLY and CDR2 FYNNEI. This CDR3 is 17 amino acids long.

In its sample, this clone was seen a few times. The rearrangement links TRBV5-6 to TRBJ2-3, with 14 bases matching TRBD2. The CDR3 covers 17 residues. Germline V lookup: CDR1 SGHDT, CDR2 YYEEEE. V lost 4 bases, J lost 1 base, and 5 bases stayed unmatched. CDR3 sequence (DNA): TGTGCCAGCAGCCCGACTAGCGGGAGGGCCCGCACAGATACGCAGTATTTT. Amino acid sequence: CASSPTSGRARTDTQYF.

This chain connects TRBV7-2 to TRBJ1-4, with 7 bases aligning to TRBD1. There are 16 residues in the CDR3. V trimming: 5 bases; J trimming: 1 base; junction bases outside the gene matches: 7. Germline-derived CDR1 and CDR2 are SGHTA and FQGNSA. DNA of the CDR3: TGTGCCAGCAGCCTAGGGGGCGCAGGAACTAATGAAAAACTGTTTTTT. Protein product: CASSLGGAGTNEKLFF.

J is TRBJ1-3 and V is TRBV5-1; no firm D call. Germline assignment: CDR1 SGHRS and CDR2 YFSETQ. This CDR3 is 16 amino acids long. V was cut by 0 bases and J by 0 bases, with 10 bases left in between. CDR3 nucleotides: TGCGCCAGCAGCTTGGCAGGAACGCTCTCTGGAAACACCATATATTTT. This codes for CASSLAGTLSGNTIYF.

The CDR3 region has the DNA TGTGCCAGCAGCCGGGGGGGAGCGACTAGCACAGATACGCAGTATTTT. It specifies CASSRGGATSTDTQYF. The chain employs TRBV7-2 and TRBJ2-3, with TRBD2 matching over 8 bases. The ends lost 5 bases at V and 0 bases at J; junction bases unmatched: 7. The CDR3 is made up of 16 amino acids. Germline CDR1 SGHTA, CDR2 FQGNSA.

This sequence joins TRBV5-1 and TRBJ1-1; a weak D match, TRBD1 (6 bases). In germline, CDR1 is SGHRS, CDR2 YFSETQ. The CDR3 is 15 amino acids. Trimming left V 0 bases short and J 0 bases short, with 9 bases between. The CDR3 DNA reads as TGCGCCAGCAGCTTGGATAGGGGGATGAACACTGAAGCTTTCTTT. The encoded protein is CASSLDRGMNTEAFF.